The 27 T cell receptor beta chains presented below share a single source sample, sequenced in a study of CD8 T cells in Susac syndrome. With random hexamers, reverse transcription was performed on about 0.45 to 1 ug of RNA. TCRdb fed the immunoSEQ multiplex PCR reads into MiXCR, producing one record per CDR3 protein. This table has around 220,000 distinct CDR3 sequences, 80% to 95% appearing once. The sequencing sample was made of CD8+ T cells from PBMCs. The source of these receptors is a human donor with multiple sclerosis.

The chain is built from TRBV15 and TRBJ2-3; D may be TRBD1 (5 bases). V lost 0 bases and J 5 bases, leaving 15 bases between the germline ends. The CDR3 totals 16 residues. In germline, CDR1 is LNHNV, CDR2 YYDKDF (reference sequence). Here the CDR3 DNA reads TGTGCCACCAGCAGAGATTGGGGCAGGGCGGTAGATACGCAGTATTTT. This translates into CATSRDWGRAVDTQYF. Variable domain in full (rest from reference TRBV15 and TRBJ2-3): DAMVIQNPRYQVTQFGKPVTLSCSQTLNHNVMYWYQQKSSQAPKLLFHYYDKDFNNEADTPDNFQSRRPNTSFCFLDIRSPGLGDTAMYLCATSRDWGRAVDTQYFGPGTRLTVL.

This chain links TRBV15 with TRBJ1-6, with no clear D. Germline V gene sequence: CDR1 LNHNV, CDR2 YYDKDF (reference sequence). This CDR3 has 13 residues. V gave up 5 bases and J gave up 13 bases, with 15 bases separating them. CDR3 loop: CATSERVSDPLHF. CDR3 bases: TGTGCCACCAGCGAGAGAGTCTCTGATCCCCTCCACTTT.

The chain combines TRBV4-1 with TRBJ2-2; 14 bases are a match to TRBD2. V shed 4 bases and J 5 bases; nucleotides not matched to a gene: 3. The CDR3 covers 16 residues. Per germline, CDR1 MGHRA and CDR2 YSYEKL. The CDR3 loop is CASSLGLAGGTGELFF. Here the CDR3 DNA reads TGCGCCAGCAGCCTAGGACTAGCGGGAGGAACCGGGGAGCTGTTTTTT.

The count of this clonotype is one. The chain carries TRBV12-3 or TRBV12-4 and TRBJ2-5; TRBD1 or TRBD2 may be the D gene (5 bases each). Deletions cut 3 bases from V and 3 bases from J, with 29 bases between. This CDR3 contains 20 residues. The CDR3: CASSLKALPGPSLGEETQYF. The CDR3 DNA sequence: TGTGCCAGCAGTTTGAAAGCACTTCCCGGGCCTTCGCTGGGGGAAGAGACCCAGTACTTC.

This clonotype was seen a single time. This chain links TRBV30 with TRBJ2-1; 7 nucleotides line up with TRBD1. V lost 6 bases and J lost 5; bases outside the gene matches: 7. From germline, CDR1 is GTSNPN and CDR2 SVGIG (reference sequence). The CDR3 runs to 13 residues. The CDR3 sequence: CACDRVGHNEQFF. CDR3 coding DNA: TGTGCCTGCGACAGGGTTGGTCACAATGAGCAGTTCTTC.

The genes are TRBV12-3 or TRBV12-4 and TRBJ2-1, with D perhaps TRBD2 (6 bases). V shed 5 bases and J shed 10 bases, with 15 bases lying between them. This CDR3 has 13 amino acids. CDR3 nucleotide sequence: TGTGCCAGCAGTCCCCCCGCTAGCGAGGAGCAGTTCTTC. Translated: CASSPPASEEQFF.

This clonotype was seen a single time. The chain employs TRBV21-1 and TRBJ2-7; the table names TRBD2, a call not compared with the DNA. TRBV21-1 is marked as a pseudogene. The CDR3 sequence is 17 residues long. CDR3 in DNA: TGTGCCAGCAGCGCAGGGACTAGCGGGAGTGGGTCCTACGAGCAGTACTTC. It encodes CASSAGTSGSGSYEQYF.

V is TRBV7-9 and J is TRBJ2-1; TRBD2 matches 9 bases. Germline-derived CDR1 and CDR2 are SEHNR and FQNEAQ (reference sequence). The CDR3 extends over 16 amino acids. V shed 5 bases, J shed 6 bases, and the junction held 11 bases outside the gene matches. As DNA, the CDR3 is TGTGCCAGCAGCACCCCGCGGGGGGGCGTGAGCAATGAGCAGTTCTTC. It translates to CASSTPRGGVSNEQFF.

This chain uses TRBV4-2 with TRBJ1-1; D ambiguous. Trimming took 1 base from V and 4 from J, leaving 7 bases between them. The germline CDR1 and CDR2 sequences are LGHNA and YNFKEQ. This CDR3 has 13 amino acids. CDR3 DNA sequence: TGTGCCAGCAGCCAAGTCTTAGGCACTGAAGCTTTCTTT. Protein: CASSQVLGTEAFF.

The V and J genes are TRBV27 and TRBJ2-3, with 12 bases fitting TRBD1. There are 14 residues in the CDR3. Trimming took 8 bases from V and 5 from J; bases not matched to a gene: 5. Germline V gene sequence: CDR1 MNHEY, CDR2 SMNVEV (reference sequence). CDR3 loop: CASSGQGAKDTQYF. CDR3 DNA sequence: TGTGCCAGCTCGGGACAGGGGGCGAAAGATACGCAGTATTTT.

The V gene is TRBV11-2, the J gene TRBJ1-2; D is uncertain. Germline values: CDR1 SGHAT, CDR2 FQNNGV. The CDR3 covers 14 residues. Trimming pared 5 bases from V and 5 bases from J, leaving 15 bases between. CDR3 bases: TGTGCCAGCAGCCCGTCTTATACGATGTATGGCTACACCTTC. The encoded protein is CASSPSYTMYGYTF.

Comment on this clonotype: At one of its ends the junction is not consistent with the germline gene, which may arise from a read error. The chain has TRBV9 and TRBJ2-3; 8 bases match TRBD2. Germline V gene sequence: CDR1 SGDLS, CDR2 YYNGEE. This CDR3 comprises 16 residues. CDR3 protein: CASRVAGRISTDTQYF. In DNA form, the CDR3 reads TGTGCCAGCAGGGTAGCGGGGAGGATAAGCACAGATACGCAGTATTTT.

The chain joins TRBV20-1 to TRBJ1-1; weak D call: TRBD1 (5 bases). The CDR3 length is 12 residues. CDR1 is DFQATT and CDR2 is SNEGSKA in the germline V gene (reference sequence). V was trimmed by 6 bases and J by 4 bases, leaving 12 bases between them. The CDR3 loop reads CSARWGSTEAFF. The DNA of the CDR3 is TGCAGTGCCAGGTGGGGGAGCACTGAAGCTTTCTTT.

This chain joins TRBV20-1 and TRBJ2-5; D might be TRBD1 (5 bases). V shed 6 bases and J shed 1 base, with 24 bases lying between them. CDR1 and CDR2 (germline): DFQATT, SNEGSKA (reference sequence). The CDR3 length is 17 residues. The CDR3 here is CSAPAWLTGASQETQYF. The CDR3 nucleotides are TGCAGTGCCCCCGCCTGGCTTACAGGAGCCAGCCAAGAGACCCAGTACTTC.

V usage is TRBV29-1 and J usage is TRBJ1-2, with TRBD1 matching 8 bases. The CDR3 is 13 residues long. The V segment lost 6 bases and the J segment 4 bases; nucleotides outside the gene matches: 7. Germline CDR1 is SQVTM and CDR2 is ANQGSEA. The CDR3 DNA reads as TGCAGCGTGCCGGGACAGGAGAGCTATGGCTACACCTTC. Its translation: CSVPGQESYGYTF.

The chain carries TRBV2 and TRBJ2-1; 10 bases match TRBD2. The germline V gene encodes CDR1 SNHLY and CDR2 FYNNEI. The V segment lost 8 bases and the J segment 10 bases; nucleotides outside the gene matches: 14. The CDR3 length is 15 residues. The CDR3 region has the DNA TGTGCCAGCCCGGAGCGGGAGGGCCTATGGAGCGAGCAGTTCTTC. This translates into CASPEREGLWSEQFF.

This clonotype appeared once. The chain uses TRBV9 and TRBJ2-6, with D unclear. CDR1 and CDR2 (germline): SGDLS, YYNGEE. V lost 4 bases, J lost 1 base, and 18 bases lay in between. The CDR3 loop spans 18 amino acids. The CDR3 bases are TGTGCCAGCAGCTCACCGCAGGTGGTAGGATCTGGGGCCAACGTCCTGACTTTC. Residues: CASSSPQVVGSGANVLTF.

The chain is built from TRBV7-9 and TRBJ2-5; the D is unclear. Trimming took 2 bases from V and 0 from J, leaving 10 bases between them. CDR1 SEHNR and CDR2 FQNEAQ come from the germline V gene (reference sequence). There are 15 residues in the CDR3. The CDR3 region is CASSLSWPNQETQYF. The CDR3 coding sequence is TGTGCCAGCAGCTTAAGTTGGCCCAACCAAGAGACCCAGTACTTC. Drawing the rest from reference TRBV7-9 and TRBJ2-5, the complete variable domain is DTGVSQNPRHKITKRGQNVTFRCDPISEHNRLYWYRQTLGQGPEFLTYFQNEAQLEKSRLLSDRFSAERPKGSFSTLEIQRTEQGDSAMYLCASSLSWPNQETQYFGPGTRLLVL.

The chain employs TRBV13 and TRBJ1-1; no definite D call. Germline CDR1 reads PRHDT; CDR2 reads FYEKMQ (reference sequence). The CDR3 sequence is 15 residues long. Trimming shortened V by 5 bases and J by 1 base, and 14 bases separated the two germline ends. The CDR3 spells CASSPTWARNTEAFF. CDR3 sequence (DNA): TGTGCCAGCAGCCCTACATGGGCCCGGAACACTGAAGCTTTCTTT.

This chain links TRBV5-6 with TRBJ1-5; no definite D call. Germline V gives CDR1 SGHDT, CDR2 YYEEEE. V was clipped by 4 bases and J by 3 bases, with 14 bases between them. This CDR3 is 15 amino acids long. The CDR3 region has the DNA TGTGCCAGCAGCCCAAGCGCAGGTTCCAATCAGCCCCAGCATTTT. It encodes CASSPSAGSNQPQHF.

The V gene is TRBV29-1, the J gene TRBJ2-7; 7 positions agree with TRBD2. CDR1 is SQVTM and CDR2 is ANQGSEA in the germline V gene. V gave up 6 bases and J gave up 4 bases; unmatched junction bases: 9. The length of the CDR3 is 13 residues. The CDR3 DNA is TGCAGCGTGGCCGGGGGGAGCCTTTACGAGCAGTACTTC. This codes for CSVAGGSLYEQYF.

The chain recombines TRBV7-9 with TRBJ2-7; 7 bases map to TRBD1. The CDR3 has 18 residues. Germline assignment: CDR1 SEHNR and CDR2 FQNEAQ (reference sequence). Losses at the gene ends were 5 bases for V and 2 bases for J; bases not matched to a gene: 18. In DNA, the CDR3 is TGTGCCAGCAGCCGGCCCGACAGGGTAGGGGTAAGTCCCTACGAGCAGTACTTC. Translated: CASSRPDRVGVSPYEQYF.

The chain employs TRBV7-9 and TRBJ2-7; no reliable D call. This CDR3 is built from 12 residues. CDR1 is SEHNR and CDR2 is FQNEAQ in the germline V gene (reference sequence). Trimming removed 2 bases from V and 5 bases from J, with 7 bases in between. CDR3 amino acids: CASSLTWDEQYF. CDR3 DNA sequence: TGTGCCAGCAGCTTAACATGGGACGAGCAGTACTTC.

A word on this clonotype: The junction differs from germline at one of its ends, possibly a read error. The chain uses TRBV7-7 and TRBJ1-1, with 11 bases aligning to TRBD1. CDR3 length: 16 amino acids. Germline loops: CDR1 SSHAT, CDR2 FNYEAQ (reference sequence). In DNA form, the CDR3 reads TGTGCTAGCAGCCCATGGGACAGGGGGGTTAATACTGAAGCTTTCTTT. Residues: CASSPWDRGVNTEAFF.

This clonotype was found once. The chain links TRBV6-5 to TRBJ1-3; D unresolved. The CDR3 is 14 amino acids. Germline V gene sequence: CDR1 MNHEY, CDR2 SVGAGI. V was shortened by 5 bases and J by 0 bases, with 8 bases between the two germline ends. Written as DNA, the CDR3 is TGTGCCAGCAGTCCGGTGAGCTCTGGAAACACCATATATTTT. Its protein is CASSPVSSGNTIYF.

The V call is TRBV15, the J call TRBJ2-1; D is perhaps TRBD2 (6 bases). V was shortened by 0 bases and J by 7 bases, with 10 bases between the two germline ends. The length of the CDR3 is 14 residues. Germline assignment: CDR1 LNHNV and CDR2 YYDKDF (reference sequence). The chain's CDR3 is CATSRDLGGNEQFF. The CDR3 DNA sequence: TGTGCCACCAGCAGAGATTTAGGAGGGAATGAGCAGTTCTTC.

This rearrangement joins TRBV23-1 to TRBJ2-2; TRBD2 is a possible D gene (5 bases). TRBV23-1 is reported as an ORF; its role is uncertain. V shed 6 bases and J shed 7 bases, with 24 bases lying between them. CDR3 length equals 17 residues. CDR3: CASSVGTTSVRGGELFF. The DNA of the CDR3 is TGCGCCAGCAGCGTCGGTACTACCAGTGTTCGGGGCGGGGAGCTGTTTTTT.